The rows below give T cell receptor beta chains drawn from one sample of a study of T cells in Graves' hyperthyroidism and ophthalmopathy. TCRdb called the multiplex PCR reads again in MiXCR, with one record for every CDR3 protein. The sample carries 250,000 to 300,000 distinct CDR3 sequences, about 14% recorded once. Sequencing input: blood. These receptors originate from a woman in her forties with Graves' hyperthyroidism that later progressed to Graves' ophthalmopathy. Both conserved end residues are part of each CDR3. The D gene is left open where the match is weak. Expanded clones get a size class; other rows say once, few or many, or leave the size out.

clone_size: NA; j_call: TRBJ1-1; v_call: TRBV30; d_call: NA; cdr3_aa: CAWSVGGFTEAFF; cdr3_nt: TGTGCCTGGAGTGTAGGAGGATTCACTGAAGCTTTCTTT
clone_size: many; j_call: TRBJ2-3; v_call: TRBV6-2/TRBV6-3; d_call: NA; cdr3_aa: CASSYIPPPTDTQYF; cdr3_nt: TGTGCCAGCAGTTACATACCCCCACCCACAGATACGCAGTATTTT
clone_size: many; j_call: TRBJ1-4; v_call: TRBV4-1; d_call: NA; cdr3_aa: CASSQANFDNEKLFF; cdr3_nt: TGCGCCAGCAGCCAAGCAAACTTCGACAATGAAAAACTGTTTTTT
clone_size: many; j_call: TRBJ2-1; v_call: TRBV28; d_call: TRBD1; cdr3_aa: CASSLWGTGGLGTRPEQFF; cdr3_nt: TGTGCCAGCAGTTTATGGGGGACAGGGGGTCTGGGTACAAGACCGGAGCAGTTCTTC
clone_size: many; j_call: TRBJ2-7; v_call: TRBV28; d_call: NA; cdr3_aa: CASRTTYEQYF; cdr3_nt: TGTGCCAGCAGGACAACTTACGAGCAGTACTTC
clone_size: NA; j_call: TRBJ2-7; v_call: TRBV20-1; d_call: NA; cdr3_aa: CSARWSYEQYF; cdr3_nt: TGCAGTGCTAGGTGGAGTTACGAGCAGTACTTC
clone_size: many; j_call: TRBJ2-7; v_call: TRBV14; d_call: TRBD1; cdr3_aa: CASSQGGTGEKQYF; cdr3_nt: TGTGCCAGCAGCCAAGGGGGCACAGGGGAAAAGCAGTACTTC
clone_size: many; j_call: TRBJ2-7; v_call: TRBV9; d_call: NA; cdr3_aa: CASSVGAGLNEQYF; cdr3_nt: TGTGCCAGCAGCGTAGGGGCAGGGTTAAACGAGCAGTACTTC
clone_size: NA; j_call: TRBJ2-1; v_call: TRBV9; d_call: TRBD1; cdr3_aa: CASSVGYRGEDNEQFF; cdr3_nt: TGTGCCAGCAGCGTAGGTTACAGGGGGGAGGACAATGAGCAGTTCTTC
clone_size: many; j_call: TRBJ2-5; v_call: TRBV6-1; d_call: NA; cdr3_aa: CASGSSETQYF; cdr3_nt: TGTGCCAGCGGTTCTTCGGAGACCCAGTACTTC
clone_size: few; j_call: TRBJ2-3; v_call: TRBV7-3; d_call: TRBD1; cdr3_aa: CASSLDRESADTQYF; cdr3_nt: TGTGCCAGCAGCTTAGACAGGGAAAGTGCAGATACGCAGTATTTT
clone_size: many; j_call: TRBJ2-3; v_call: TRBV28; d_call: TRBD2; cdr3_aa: CASSPWTSGRVSDTQYF; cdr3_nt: TGTGCCAGCAGTCCCTGGACTAGCGGGAGGGTTTCAGATACGCAGTATTTT
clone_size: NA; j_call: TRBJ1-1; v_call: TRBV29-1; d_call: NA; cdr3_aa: CSVTEFEAFF; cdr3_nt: TGCAGCGTAACTGAGTTTGAAGCTTTCTTT
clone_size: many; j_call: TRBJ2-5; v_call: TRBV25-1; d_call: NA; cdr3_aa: CASSEGAEETQYF; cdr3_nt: TGTGCCAGCAGTGAAGGGGCAGAAGAGACCCAGTACTTC
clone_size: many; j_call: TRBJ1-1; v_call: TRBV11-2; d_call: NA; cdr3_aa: CASSLVGKLNTEAFF; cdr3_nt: TGTGCCAGCAGCTTAGTGGGCAAATTGAACACTGAAGCTTTCTTT
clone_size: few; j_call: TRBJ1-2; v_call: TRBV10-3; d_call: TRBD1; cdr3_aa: CATGPGQLNYGYTF; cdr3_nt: TGTGCCACCGGCCCGGGACAGCTAAACTATGGCTACACCTTC
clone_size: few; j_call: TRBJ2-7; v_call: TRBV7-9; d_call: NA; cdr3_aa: CASSSSEWGEQYF; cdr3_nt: TGTGCCAGCAGCTCATCCGAGTGGGGCGAGCAGTACTTC
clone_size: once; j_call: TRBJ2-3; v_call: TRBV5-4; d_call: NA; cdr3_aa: CASSFPGTNTDTQYF; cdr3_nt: TGTGCCAGCAGCTTTCCCGGGACAAACACAGATACGCAGTATTTT
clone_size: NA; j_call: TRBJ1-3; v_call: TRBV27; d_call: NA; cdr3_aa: CAGSLRRGNTIYF; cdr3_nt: TGTGCCGGCAGTTTGCGGAGAGGAAACACCATATATTTT
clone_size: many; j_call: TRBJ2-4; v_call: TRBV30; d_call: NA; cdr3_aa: CAWSVDRRNIQYF; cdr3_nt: TGTGCCTGGAGTGTAGACAGGAGGAACATTCAGTACTTC
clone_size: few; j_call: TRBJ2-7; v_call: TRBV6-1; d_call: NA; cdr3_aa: CASSEGVGVQGEQYF; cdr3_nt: TGTGCCAGCAGTGAAGGTGTGGGAGTTCAAGGCGAGCAGTACTTC
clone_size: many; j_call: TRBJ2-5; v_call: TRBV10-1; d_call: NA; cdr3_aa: CASSESGLEETQYF; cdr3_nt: TGCGCCAGCAGTGAGTCCGGCCTAGAGGAGACCCAGTACTTC
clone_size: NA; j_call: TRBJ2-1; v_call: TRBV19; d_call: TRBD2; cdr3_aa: CASSIQAGKGYEQFF; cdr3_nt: TGTGCCAGTAGTATCCAAGCGGGGAAGGGATATGAGCAGTTCTTC
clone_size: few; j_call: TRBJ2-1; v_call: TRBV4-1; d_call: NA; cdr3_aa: CASSLPRDEQFF; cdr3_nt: TGCGCCAGCAGCCTTCCTCGGGATGAGCAGTTCTTC
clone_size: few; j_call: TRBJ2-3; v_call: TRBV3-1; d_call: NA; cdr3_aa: CASSREIPTDTQYF; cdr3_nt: TGTGCCAGCAGCCGAGAGATACCCACAGATACGCAGTATTTT
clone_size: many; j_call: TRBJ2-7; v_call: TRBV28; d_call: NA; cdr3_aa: CASSFGSSYEQYF; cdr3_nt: TGTGCCAGCAGTTTCGGGAGCTCCTACGAGCAGTACTTC